The rows below give T cell receptor beta chains drawn from one sample of a study of OX40 agonist ivuxolimab in advanced cancers. Profiled with immunoSEQ multiplex PCR; TCRdb holds only in-frame clones, not every one. Of 70,000 to 90,000 clones listed, over 75% were seen once; the top ten hold 5%. The material sequenced was CD4+ or CD8+ T cells sorted from blood, taken in a trial of the OX40 agonist ivuxolimab. These receptors came from an adult with an advanced solid tumor such as melanoma, head and neck, liver or kidney cancer. Each CDR3 is given with its conserved first and last residue. D genes are given only for firm matches. Clone size is shown for a subset of rows, as once, few, many or a class of expanded clone.

.	TRBJ1-6	TRBV4-1	.	TGCGCCAGCAGCCAAGCCACCACTAATTCACCCCTCCACTTT	CASSQATTNSPLHF
.	TRBJ1-2	TRBV21-1	.	TGTGCCAGGTACAAAATAGTAACTAACTATGGCTACACCTTC	CARYKIVTNYGYTF
once	TRBJ2-1	TRBV5-6	.	TGTGCCAGCAGCGAGAGAGGGAGTCGTGAGCAGTTCTTC	CASSERGSREQFF
.	TRBJ1-2	TRBV11-2	TRBD1	TGTGCCAGCAGCTCTCCGGGACAGTTCTATGGCTACACCTTC	CASSSPGQFYGYTF
.	TRBJ2-6	TRBV6-5	.	TGTGCCAGCAGTTACCGAGCCCGCTCTGGGGCCAACGTCCTGACTTTC	CASSYRARSGANVLTF
few	TRBJ1-5	TRBV7-6	TRBD1	TGTGCCAGCAGCTTAGGGACAGGGTACAATCAGCCCCAGCATTTT	CASSLGTGYNQPQHF
once	TRBJ1-4	TRBV25-1	.	TGTGCCAGCAGTGACACTTCAACTAATGAAAAACTGTTTTTT	CASSDTSTNEKLFF
.	TRBJ2-1	TRBV19	.	TGTGCCAGCCACCCCATCGCGGCTTCCTCTCACAATGAGCAGTTCTTC	CASHPIAASSHNEQFF
.	TRBJ2-3	TRBV5-8	.	TGTGCCAGCAGCCCGGGCACAGATACGCAGTATTTT	CASSPGTDTQYF
.	TRBJ2-3	TRBV19	.	TGTGCCACCCGAGAGGGGGGGGGCACAGATACGCAGTATTTT	CATREGGGTDTQYF
.	TRBJ1-3	TRBV13	.	TGTGCCAGCAGCTTAAAGGGGACACAATCTGGAAACACCATATATTTT	CASSLKGTQSGNTIYF
.	TRBJ2-1	TRBV30	.	TGTGCCTGGAGTGTCGGACTTGACAATGAGCAGTTCTTC	CAWSVGLDNEQFF
.	TRBJ2-2	TRBV6-1	TRBD1	TGTGCCAGCAGTGAAGGGACAGGGGACACCGGGGAGCTGTTTTTT	CASSEGTGDTGELFF
.	TRBJ2-1	TRBV7-2	TRBD1	TGTGCCAGCAGCTTACGGGGCAGGGGGCCGTACAATGAGCAGTTCTTC	CASSLRGRGPYNEQFF
.	TRBJ1-4	TRBV6-5	.	TGTGCCAGCAGTTACCAAACAGGGAGGACTAATGAAAAACTGTTTTTT	CASSYQTGRTNEKLFF
once	TRBJ2-1	TRBV9	.	TGTGCCAGCAGCGTAGCTCTGAGGTCCGATGAGCAGTTCTTC	CASSVALRSDEQFF
.	TRBJ1-1	TRBV7-2	.	TGTGCCAGCAGCTTAGGGGCAGGCATGAACACTGAAGCTTTCTTT	CASSLGAGMNTEAFF
once	TRBJ2-7	TRBV7-2	.	TGTGCCAGCAGCTTAAGGGACCGACCCTACGAGCAGTACTTC	CASSLRDRPYEQYF
.	TRBJ1-2	TRBV7-8	.	TGTGCCAGCAGCTTATTCCTCCCAAGGGGAAACTATGGCTACACCTTC	CASSLFLPRGNYGYTF
.	TRBJ2-7	TRBV9	TRBD1	TGTGCCAGCAGCGTGGACAGGGGGACGCGCGGGGACGAGCAGTACTTC	CASSVDRGTRGDEQYF
once	TRBJ2-7	TRBV5-4	TRBD1	TGTGCCAGCAGCTCCTCGGAGACAGGGGCGTACGAGCAGTACTTC	CASSSSETGAYEQYF
.	TRBJ1-1	TRBV4-3	TRBD1	TGCGCCAGCAGCCACGGGACAGGGGCCGAAGCTTTCTTT	CASSHGTGAEAFF
.	TRBJ1-5	TRBV11-2	.	TGTGCCAGCAGCTTATCGGGGGCCGATCAGCCCCAGCATTTT	CASSLSGADQPQHF
.	TRBJ2-5	TRBV7-3	.	TGTGCCAGCAGCGTCATCGGCGGGACAAAAGAGACCCAGTACTTC	CASSVIGGTKETQYF
.	TRBJ1-5	TRBV23-1	.	TGCGCCAGCACTAGATCCTCGGGGGCCAGTCAGCCCCAGCATTTT	CASTRSSGASQPQHF
.	TRBJ1-1	TRBV6-5	.	TGTGCCACCGAACTCCGGGCTGAAGCTTTCTTT	CATELRAEAFF
.	TRBJ1-6	TRBV27	TRBD1	TGTGCCAGCAGCTTAGACCGGGACAGAGATAATTCACCCCTCCACTTT	CASSLDRDRDNSPLHF
.	TRBJ2-7	TRBV27	TRBD2	TGTGCCAGCAGTGAGCGGGAGGGCCCCTACGAGCAGTACTTC	CASSEREGPYEQYF
.	TRBJ1-4	TRBV6-5	.	TGTGCCAGCAGTTACAGGATCGACCCCTCCGGTGAAAAACTGTTTTTT	CASSYRIDPSGEKLFF
.	TRBJ1-2	TRBV5-1	TRBD1	TGCGCCAGCAGCGTGACAGGGGAAATCTATGGCTACACCTTC	CASSVTGEIYGYTF
.	TRBJ2-7	TRBV7-2	.	TGTGCCAGCAGCCCCCTCGGGGTGAGCTACGAGCAGTACTTC	CASSPLGVSYEQYF
.	TRBJ2-6	TRBV29-1	.	TGCAGCGTCTCAGGGATAGGTATGGGCGTCCTGACTTTC	CSVSGIGMGVLTF
.	TRBJ2-7	TRBV7-9	TRBD1	TGTGCCAGCACAGGACAGGGGTCCTACGAGCAGTACTTC	CASTGQGSYEQYF
.	TRBJ1-5	TRBV6-1	.	TGTGCCAGCAGGCCCCCCAGGGGTAGCAATCAGCCCCAGCATTTT	CASRPPRGSNQPQHF
.	TRBJ2-2	TRBV7-2	.	TGTGCCAGCAGCTTAGGGACTCACACCGGGGAGCTGTTTTTT	CASSLGTHTGELFF
.	TRBJ2-3	TRBV29-1	TRBD2	TGCAGCGTGATTCGGACTAGCGGAGCTAGCACAGATACGCAGTATTTT	CSVIRTSGASTDTQYF
.	TRBJ1-5	TRBV19	TRBD1	TGTGCCAGTAGTCTCCCCTTGACAGGGGGCAGGCAGCCCCAGCATTTT	CASSLPLTGGRQPQHF
.	TRBJ2-1	TRBV5-8	TRBD1	TGTGCCAGCAGCACCGGGACAGGGCTTACCTACAATGAGCAGTTCTTC	CASSTGTGLTYNEQFF
.	TRBJ1-1	TRBV21-1	.	TGTGCCAGCAGCAAAGGCTTGGCCGGGACAGGGAAGGGGGTGTCTGAAGCTTTCTTT	CASSKGLAGTGKGVSEAFF
.	TRBJ1-2	TRBV5-1	.	TGCGCCAGCCCCCCCCAGGGCGACTATGGCTACACCTTC	CASPPQGDYGYTF
.	TRBJ2-4	TRBV7-9	TRBD2	TGTGCCAGCAGCCCCAAAGGGACTAGCGCCTCGGTCAAAAACATTCAGTACTTC	CASSPKGTSASVKNIQYF
.	TRBJ2-5	TRBV5-1	.	TGCGCCAGCAGCCTTGACCAGGCCGGGGAGACCCAGTACTTC	CASSLDQAGETQYF